The 17 T cell receptor beta chains below were found in one sample sequenced in a study. Using immunoSEQ multiplex PCR, the repertoire was profiled, and TCRdb retains in-frame clones only, with some absent. This table has nearly 70,000 clones, around 93% appearing once. The sample consisted of PBMCs. The receptor set was obtained from a man in his forties with rheumatoid arthritis.

V usage is TRBV4-1 and J usage is TRBJ1-5; D is unclear. The V and J ends lost 0 bases and 5 bases respectively, with 14 bases between them. CDR3 length: 16 residues. CDR1 and CDR2 (germline): MGHRA, YSYEKL. Here the CDR3 DNA reads TGCGCCAGCAGCCAAGATCCGGCTAACGGCGATCAGCCCCAGCATTTT. This codes for CASSQDPANGDQPQHF.

CDR3 nucleotides: TGTGCCAGCAGTTCTCGGACGGTAGGGTCCCCCAGCACTGAAGCTTTCTTT. Translated: CASSSRTVGSPSTEAFF. J is TRBJ1-1 and V is TRBV27; unclear D gene. V lost 4 bases, J lost 4 bases, and 22 bases lay in between. Germline CDR1 MNHEY, CDR2 SMNVEV (reference sequence). The CDR3 has 17 amino acids.

This clone was counted only a few times. The rearrangement links TRBV18 to TRBJ2-2; TRBD2 matches 12 bases. J was trimmed by 5 bases and V by 4 bases; bases with no gene match: 2. This CDR3 is 15 amino acids long. CDR1 and CDR2 from the germline V gene are KGHSH and LQKENI. The CDR3 DNA reads TGTGCCAGCTCACGCACTAGCGGGAGGACCGGGGAGCTGTTTTTT. It specifies CASSRTSGRTGELFF. Full variable domain (remainder filled in from reference TRBV18 and TRBJ2-2): NAGVMQNPRHLVRRRGQEARLRCSPMKGHSHVYWYRQLPEEGLKFMVYLQKENIIDESGMPKERFSAEFPKEGPSILRIQQVVRGDSAAYFCASSRTSGRTGELFFGEGSRLTVL.

The CDR3 loop reads CASSYSRERGNEQFF. DNA for the CDR3: TGTGCCAGCAGTTACTCCCGGGAGCGTGGGAATGAGCAGTTCTTC. The V and J genes are TRBV6-5 and TRBJ2-1; D is possibly TRBD2 (6 bases). This CDR3 comprises 15 residues. V was pared by 0 bases and J by 7 bases, with 13 bases between. Germline CDR1 reads MNHEY; CDR2 reads SVGAGI.

V usage is TRBV30 and J usage is TRBJ2-1; TRBD1 matches 8 bases. CDR1 is GTSNPN and CDR2 is SVGIG in the germline V gene (reference sequence). The V segment lost 5 bases and the J segment 0 bases; nucleotides outside the gene matches: 0. This CDR3 is 13 amino acids long. The CDR3 DNA sequence: TGTGCCTGGGACAGGGGCTCCTACAATGAGCAGTTCTTC. This gives the protein CAWDRGSYNEQFF.

The chain is built from TRBV11-2 and TRBJ1-1; a weak D match, TRBD1 (6 bases). V lost 5 bases and J lost 4, with 17 bases in between. The CDR3 runs to 15 residues. Germline values: CDR1 SGHAT, CDR2 FQNNGV. In DNA form, the CDR3 reads TGTGCCAGCAGCCCACTGGGGGCCCCGACCACTGAAGCTTTCTTT. It codes for CASSPLGAPTTEAFF.

The chain links TRBV28 to TRBJ2-2; D ambiguous. The CDR3 has 16 residues. In germline, CDR1 is MDHEN, CDR2 SYDVKM. The V gene lost 5 bases and the J gene lost 0 bases, with 13 bases spanning the gap. CDR3 region: CASSRPGRTNTGELFF. The CDR3 DNA reads as TGTGCCAGCAGTCGCCCGGGCCGGACGAACACCGGGGAGCTGTTTTTT.

The chain joins TRBV10-3 to TRBJ1-4; D is uncertain. The CDR3 has 17 amino acids. The ends were cut back, 0 bases at V and 0 bases at J, with 11 bases in the middle. Germline V gives CDR1 ENHRY, CDR2 SYGVKD. CDR3 bases: TGTGCCATCAGTGAGTCGAAGGGCGTTGCAACTAATGAAAAACTGTTTTTT. It encodes CAISESKGVATNEKLFF.

This chain uses TRBV6-5 with TRBJ2-7; D unclear. V was trimmed by 0 bases and J by 12 bases, leaving 12 bases between them. The CDR3 has 12 residues. Germline-derived CDR1 and CDR2 are MNHEY and SVGAGI. CDR3 residues: CASSYSTEYWYF. CDR3 nucleotide sequence: TGTGCCAGCAGTTACTCGACCGAATACTGGTACTTC.

The rearrangement joins TRBV7-3 to TRBJ1-1, with D hard to call. The V and J ends lost 4 bases and 1 base respectively, with 4 bases between them. Germline V lookup: CDR1 SGHTA, CDR2 FQGTGA. The CDR3 contains 12 residues. The CDR3, as DNA: TGTGCCAGCAGCTCACGGAACACTGAAGCTTTCTTT. Translation: CASSSRNTEAFF.

CDR3 nucleotide sequence: TGTGCCAGCTCACCACTCGGGGGATTGAACACTGAAGCTTTCTTT. Amino acids: CASSPLGGLNTEAFF. The chain joins TRBV18 to TRBJ1-1, with D perhaps TRBD1 (5 bases). The V end was cut by 1 base, the J end by 0 bases, with 9 bases between. Germline-derived CDR1 and CDR2 are KGHSH and LQKENI. The CDR3 runs to 15 residues.

This chain joins TRBV18 and TRBJ2-3; D is unclear. Trimming removed 3 bases at V and 0 bases at J, with 10 bases between. This CDR3 has 15 amino acids. In germline, CDR1 is KGHSH, CDR2 LQKENI. The CDR3 nucleotides read TGTGCCAGCTCACCCGCCGGGCTGAGCACAGATACGCAGTATTTT. Translated, it gives CASSPAGLSTDTQYF. The full variable domain, completed using reference TRBV18 and TRBJ2-3, is NAGVMQNPRHLVRRRGQEARLRCSPMKGHSHVYWYRQLPEEGLKFMVYLQKENIIDESGMPKERFSAEFPKEGPSILRIQQVVRGDSAAYFCASSPAGLSTDTQYFGPGTRLTVL.

The chain recombines TRBV7-9 with TRBJ2-5, with D possibly matching TRBD1 (5 bases). CDR3 size: 16 residues. Trimming removed 5 bases from V and 2 bases from J, with 18 bases in between. CDR1 SEHNR and CDR2 FQNEAQ come from the germline V gene (reference sequence). This CDR3 is CASSRPDSPRQETQYF. The CDR3 DNA sequence: TGTGCCAGCAGCCGCCCCGACAGCCCGCGGCAAGAGACCCAGTACTTC. The full variable domain, its missing parts supplied by reference TRBV7-9 and TRBJ2-5, is DTGVSQNPRHKITKRGQNVTFRCDPISEHNRLYWYRQTLGQGPEFLTYFQNEAQLEKSRLLSDRFSAERPKGSFSTLEIQRTEQGDSAMYLCASSRPDSPRQETQYFGPGTRLLVL.

V and J are TRBV6-1 and TRBJ2-7; D call uncertain. This CDR3 spans 13 amino acids. V was clipped by 5 bases and J by 3 bases, with 11 bases between them. Germline CDR1 and CDR2: MNHNS and SASEGT. The CDR3 loop reads CASSFAPLYEQYF. CDR3 DNA: TGTGCCAGCAGTTTCGCCCCCCTCTACGAGCAGTACTTC.

This chain joins TRBV6-4 and TRBJ2-7, with TRBD2 matching 8 bases. With V trimmed by 2 bases and J by 6 bases, 6 bases remained unmatched. CDR3 length: 14 residues. CDR1 and CDR2 from the germline V gene are MRHNA and SNTAGT. CDR3 coding DNA: TGTGCCAGCAGTGACGGGGCGGGGGGACGCGAGCAGTACTTC. Protein product: CASSDGAGGREQYF.

The chain uses TRBV2 and TRBJ2-7; D is perhaps TRBD1 (6 bases). The CDR3 length is 15 residues. The V gene's germline CDR1 is SNHLY and CDR2 FYNNEI. The V end was cut by 4 bases, the J end by 4 bases, with 17 bases between. The CDR3 DNA reads TGTGCCAGCAGTGGTCAGGGGAGTCCGGAGTACGAGCAGTACTTC. Amino acid sequence: CASSGQGSPEYEQYF.

The J gene is TRBJ1-1, the V gene TRBV5-5; no reliable D call. CDR3 length: 13 residues. The V gene's germline CDR1 is SGHKS and CDR2 YYEKEE (reference sequence). V lost 2 bases, J lost 3 bases, and 8 bases lay in between. CDR3 sequence: CASSFSRDTEAFF. The CDR3 coding sequence is TGTGCCAGCAGCTTTTCTCGGGACACTGAAGCTTTCTTT.